Presented here are 10 T cell receptor beta chains from one specimen sequenced in a study of cytomegalovirus exposure and HLA in healthy donors. The primer mix had 60 Vbeta and 13 Jbeta primers. Some clones are missing from TCRdb's copy, which holds only in-frame ones; the method was immunoSEQ multiplex PCR. The sample yields fewer than 200,000 clones, more than 80% seen once. Sequenced sample: PBMCs. The receptors were gathered from a woman between 50 and 59 years old in good health and CMV-seronegative.

The chain is built from TRBV7-9 and TRBJ1-1, with TRBD1 identical over 10 bases. There are 17 residues in the CDR3. In germline, CDR1 is SEHNR, CDR2 FQNEAQ (reference sequence). After removal of 4 bases from V and 6 bases from J, the junction contained 14 bases not matched to a gene. The CDR3 sequence is CASSWDRDRGPWAEAFF. In DNA, the CDR3 is TGTGCCAGCAGCTGGGACCGGGACAGGGGTCCTTGGGCTGAAGCTTTCTTT.

The CDR3 DNA follows: TGTGCCAGCAGCTTTCAACCGACAGGGGCCGGAAACACCATATATTTT. It translates to CASSFQPTGAGNTIYF. The genes are TRBV11-2 and TRBJ1-3; 8 bases line up with TRBD1. Germline V gene lookup returns CDR1 SGHAT and CDR2 FQNNGV. V shed 3 bases and J 4 bases; nucleotides not matched to a gene: 8. CDR3 size: 16 residues. Full variable domain (rest looked up from reference TRBV11-2 and TRBJ1-3): EAGVAQSPRYKIIEKRQSVAFWCNPISGHATLYWYQQILGQGPKLLIQFQNNGVVDDSQLPKDRFSAERLKGVDSTLKIQPAKLEDSAVYLCASSFQPTGAGNTIYFGEGSWLTVV.

The chain is built from TRBV27 and TRBJ2-2; tentatively, D is TRBD2 (7 bases). Trimming left V 3 bases short and J 4 bases short, with 9 bases between. The germline V gene encodes CDR1 MNHEY and CDR2 SMNVEV (reference sequence). This CDR3 has 14 amino acids. For the CDR3, the DNA is TGTGCCAGCAGTTTCGGGGGGCCCACCGGGGAGCTGTTTTTT. Its translation is CASSFGGPTGELFF.

The gene calls are TRBV4-3 and TRBJ2-3; no reliable D call. This CDR3 has 12 amino acids. Per the germline V gene, CDR1 is LGHNA and CDR2 is YSLEER. V was trimmed by 4 bases and J by 1 base, leaving 3 bases between them. CDR3 in DNA: TGCGCCAGCAGCCCGGGCACAGATACGCAGTATTTT. It codes for CASSPGTDTQYF.

The chain uses TRBV5-1 and TRBJ1-1, with D possibly being TRBD1 (5 bases). V lost 3 bases, J lost 0 bases, and 12 bases lay in between. The CDR3 loop spans 15 amino acids. Germline V gives CDR1 SGHRS, CDR2 YFSETQ. CDR3 in amino acids: CASSYGGTVNTEAFF. The CDR3, as DNA: TGCGCCAGCAGCTATGGAGGGACGGTGAACACTGAAGCTTTCTTT.

V gene TRBV7-2 combines with J gene TRBJ2-1; D is undetermined. The CDR3 runs to 12 residues. The germline V and J ends were trimmed by 5 bases and 7 bases, with 9 bases remaining between them. Germline lookup yields CDR1 SGHTA and CDR2 FQGNSA. The chain's CDR3 is CASSNQWNEQFF. CDR3 DNA: TGTGCCAGCAGCAATCAGTGGAATGAGCAGTTCTTC. Together with reference TRBV7-2 and TRBJ2-1, the CDR3 gives the full variable domain: GAGVSQSPSNKVTEKGKDVELRCDPISGHTALYWYRQSLGQGLEFLIYFQGNSAPDKSGLPSDRFSAERTGGSVSTLTIQRTQQEDSAVYLCASSNQWNEQFFGPGTRLTVL.

This chain uses TRBV14 with TRBJ2-3; D is undetermined. Looked up from germline, CDR1 is SGHDN and CDR2 is FVKESK. The CDR3 has 14 residues. The V gene lost 4 bases and the J gene lost 1 base, with 9 bases spanning the gap. The CDR3 sequence: CASSRASRTDTQYF. The CDR3 coding sequence is TGTGCCAGCAGCCGAGCTTCGCGCACAGATACGCAGTATTTT.

This clone was observed a few times. The chain recombines TRBV14 with TRBJ2-5, with a tentative D call TRBD2 (6 bases). Germline V gene lookup returns CDR1 SGHDN and CDR2 FVKESK. This CDR3 is built from 14 residues. Deletions cut 4 bases from V and 5 bases from J, with 14 bases between. CDR3 loop: CASSPVGSWETQYF. CDR3 DNA: TGTGCCAGCAGCCCGGTCGGGAGTTGGGAGACCCAGTACTTC.

The chain uses TRBV28 and TRBJ2-7, with 8 bases aligning to TRBD2. CDR1 and CDR2 from the germline V gene are MDHEN and SYDVKM. V was pared by 5 bases and J by 5 bases, with 8 bases of the junction left unmatched. This CDR3 spans 14 amino acids. This chain's CDR3 is CASSTGLVEDEQYF. The CDR3 coding sequence is TGTGCCAGCAGTACGGGACTAGTGGAGGACGAGCAGTACTTC.

This clone has just a few counts. The chain links TRBV2 to TRBJ2-2; 10 positions match TRBD1. J gave up 6 bases and V 6 bases, and 4 bases lay outside the gene matches. Germline values: CDR1 SNHLY, CDR2 FYNNEI. The CDR3 is 14 residues long. CDR3 sequence: CASRGTGDSGELFF. In nucleotides, the CDR3 is TGTGCCAGCAGGGGGACAGGGGATTCCGGGGAGCTGTTTTTT.